This T cell receptor (beta chain) appears in the sequencing data of a study of shared clonotypes between healthy human individuals. A single count supports this clone. Its specificity is not known. Study conclusions and caveats: Only a few donors were included, so the genetic and exposure-history diversity represented was limited. Blood alone was sampled, and tissue repertoires likely differ.

Unsorted PBMC DNA sequencing spanned ten immunoSEQ deep assay plates. TCRdb's copy holds only in-frame clones and misses some; the assay was immunoSEQ multiplex PCR. The sample yields some 450,000 clones, approximately 80% seen once. With 2 bases removed from V and 5 bases from J, the gap between germline ends came to 15 bases. Germline CDR1 MNHEY, CDR2 SMNVEV (reference sequence). This CDR3 is built from 15 residues. Each of the donors was a healthy adult who was HIV-negative and had not had a recent acute infection or vaccination. This receptor was identified in a woman aged 40 to 50 in good health. Some clones in this sample may be carry-over from other donors' samples. Sequenced material: PBMCs. The chain is built from TRBV27 and TRBJ1-2; D gene uncertain. The CDR3 coding sequence is TGTGCCAGCAGTTTAAATATCGGTGGATCGTATGGCTACACCTTC. Translation gives CASSLNIGGSYGYTF.